This T cell receptor (beta chain) came from a study of CD8+CD57+ T cells in acquired aplastic anemia. Those patients picked for sequencing had displayed CD8+CD57+ cell expansion on flow cytometry. With 4 bases clipped from V and 4 bases from J, the junction kept 6 bases outside the gene matches. Germline CDR1 is SEHNR and CDR2 is FQNEAQ (reference sequence). The CDR3 is made up of 14 amino acids. The template used for profiling TCR beta VDJ and CDR3 was genomic DNA. TCRdb fed the reads into MiXCR, producing one record per CDR3 protein. The top ten hold approximately 46% of the sample, which has some 180,000 distinct CDR3 sequences, nearly 65% seen once.

This chain joins TRBV7-9 and TRBJ1-1; 7 bases are a match to TRBD1. This TCR came from a human donor with aplastic anemia. What was sequenced was sorted CD4+, CD8+, or CD8+CD57+ T cells (not recorded which) from PBMCs. The CDR3 sequence: CASSSQGFGTEAFF. CDR3 DNA sequence: TGTGCCAGCAGCTCACAGGGGTTCGGCACTGAAGCTTTCTTT.